Below, one TCR beta chain is given with its context. Antigen: not known. The CDR3 contains 15 residues. In germline, CDR1 is MDHEN, CDR2 SYDVKM. V dropped 2 bases and J dropped 4; count of bases not matched to a gene: 6. The data belong to a study of shared clonotypes between healthy human individuals. Background on the study: In total, the donors were two women and a few men aged 18 to 49.

It was about 180 ng DNA, 30,000 or so T cell genomes, that sorted-subset replicate PCRs used. The protocol was immunoSEQ multiplex PCR, while the TCRdb copy is restricted to in-frame clones and leaves out a portion. The sample has about 1 million clones, 75% to 80% seen once. Study-level results: Clonotype sharing among the donors was expected to vary with sequencing depth. Naive subsets tended to show greater estimated richness than memory subsets.

Material: memory CD4+ T cells from PBMCs. Indicated subset: CD45RA-negative fraction. This clonotype was obtained from a man younger than 35 in good health. Some clones in this sample may be carry-over from other donors' samples. J is TRBJ1-2 and V is TRBV28; 8 nucleotides match TRBD1. CDR3 sequence reads: CASSLPTGTGYGYTF. Here the CDR3 DNA reads TGTGCCAGCAGTTTACCCACCGGGACAGGCTATGGCTACACCTTC.